This TCR beta chain was sequenced in a study of T cell clonotyping in hematopoietic cell transplantation. Germline V CDR1 and CDR2: SGHTA, FQGNSA. This CDR3 is built from 13 residues. V was pared by 0 bases and J by 3 bases, with 5 bases between. The protocol was immunoSEQ multiplex PCR, while the TCRdb copy is restricted to in-frame clones and leaves out a portion. The sample records 15,000 to 20,000 clones, approximately 81% being singletons. The sequence was collected from a male patient in his sixties or seventies who had an allogeneic stem cell transplant from a related donor, so the T cells may come from the graft donor. Some clones in this sample may be carry-over from other donors' samples. The sample in question was PBMCs, obtained 100 days after allogeneic stem cell transplant. The chain couples TRBV7-2 to TRBJ1-2, with D perhaps TRBD1 (5 bases). CDR3 amino acids: CASSLATDYGYTF. The CDR3, as DNA: TGTGCCAGCAGCTTAGCGACAGACTATGGCTACACCTTC.